This T cell receptor beta chain was captured by sequencing in a study of blood T cell repertoires in COVID-19. Study at large: Donors in the United States, Italy and Spain gave samples during acute or convalescent COVID-19. Sample material is recorded as cDNA or gDNA derived from T cells, B-cell-depleted T cells, or PBMCs.

The V gene lost 3 bases and the J gene lost 7 bases, with 15 bases spanning the gap. Germline assignment: CDR1 LGHDT and CDR2 YNNKEL (reference sequence). The CDR3 is 15 residues long. Authors' methods: Amplification from reference gene primers served as the basis for estimated nucleated cell counts. Profiling relied on immunoSEQ multiplex PCR, and the TCRdb table lists in-frame clones only, not all of them. V and J calls and clone size come straight from that table; D and trimming were deduced from the DNA. The table lists approximately 210,000 clones, approximately 84% of them singletons. This sequence originates from a woman in her forties or fifties with active or convalescent COVID-19. The chain uses TRBV3-1 (or the pseudogene TRBV3-2) and TRBJ1-4; possibly TRBD1 for D (5 bases). Sample: peripheral blood. Here the CDR3 reads CASSQGERVGEKLFF. In DNA form, the CDR3 reads TGTGCCAGCAGCCAGGGGGAGCGGGTGGGTGAAAAACTGTTTTTT.